The present T cell receptor beta chain was sequenced within a study of T cells after yellow fever vaccination. Study outcomes and limitations: A limited proportion of clonotypes was detected within both the CD4 and CD8 compartments.

Concerning this clonotype: Its specificity is not known.

The ends were cut back, 6 bases at V and 2 bases at J, with 14 bases in the middle. The CDR3 length is 14 residues. Via MiXCR, TCRdb re-called the 5' RACE reads, giving one row per CDR3 protein. This sample has 150,000 to 200,000 distinct CDR3 sequences, with roughly 8.8% found just once. The material was CD8+ T cells sorted from PBMCs, obtained 45 days after the yellow fever booster vaccination. This clonotype was sampled from a man between 18 and 35 years old who received the YFV17D yellow fever vaccine. The genes are TRBV12-3 or TRBV12-4 and TRBJ2-7; D is tentatively TRBD1 or TRBD2 (6 bases each). In DNA form, the CDR3 reads TGTGCCAGCAGCCGGGGGCGGACCCCCTACGAGCAGTACTTC. It specifies CASSRGRTPYEQYF.